A single T cell receptor (beta chain) is shown here with its context. Its target is not known. These data come from a study of cytomegalovirus exposure and HLA in healthy donors. Regarding the study as a whole: Links to common viral pathogens appeared, in a later analysis, for several of the most significant clusters. Reports described diagnosis of cytomegalovirus status by the classifier as highly specific and sensitive.

13 Jbeta primers and 60 Vbeta primers were used for the PCR. Profiling relied on immunoSEQ multiplex PCR, and the TCRdb table lists in-frame clones only, not all of them. The table shows 95,000 to 100,000 clones, with 65% to 80% occurring only once. The CDR3 sequence is 15 residues long. The germline CDR1 and CDR2 sequences are SGHTA and FQGTGA. V was cut by 0 bases and J by 5 bases, with 13 bases left in between. Sequencing was performed on PBMCs. The chain joins TRBV7-3 to TRBJ1-1; D is perhaps TRBD1 (5 bases). The TCR comes from a man between 45 and 60 years old in good health and CMV-seronegative. CDR3 amino acids: CASSLTGRDRTEAFF. In nucleotides, the CDR3 is TGTGCCAGCAGCTTAACAGGCAGGGATCGGACTGAAGCTTTCTTT.